The 5 T cell receptor beta chains listed next were all sequenced from one sample in a study of cytotoxic CD8 clonotypes in ibrutinib-treated CLL. Generated by immunoSEQ multiplex PCR, the TCRdb table keeps only in-frame clones and is missing some. The table lists some 130,000 clones, approximately 83% of them singletons. The material sequenced was PBMCs, taken after 24 months of ibrutinib treatment. The source of these receptors is a human donor with chronic lymphocytic leukemia.

The chain uses TRBV5-4 and TRBJ2-7; the D is unclear. Looked up from germline, CDR1 is SGHNT and CDR2 is YYREEE (reference sequence). The CDR3 has 14 residues. V was shortened by 0 bases and J by 0 bases, with 7 bases between the two germline ends. CDR3 coding DNA: TGTGCCAGCAGCTTGGAATCAAACTCCTACGAGCAGTACTTC. Protein: CASSLESNSYEQYF.

The V and J genes are TRBV5-4 and TRBJ2-1; 7 bases fit TRBD1. V lost 2 bases and J lost 8; bases outside the gene matches: 10. The CDR3 is 15 amino acids. The V gene's germline CDR1 is SGHNT and CDR2 YYREEE (reference sequence). The CDR3 loop is CASSFGGQDDDEQFF. The CDR3 region has the DNA TGTGCCAGCAGCTTCGGCGGACAGGACGACGATGAGCAGTTCTTC.

DNA of the CDR3: TGTGCCAGCAGTCTCACCGGGGAGCTGTTTTTT. Protein sequence: CASSLTGELFF. The chain has TRBV28 and TRBJ2-2, with D unresolved. Trimming shortened V by 5 bases and J by 4 bases, and 2 bases separated the two germline ends. CDR3 length equals 11 residues. Germline-derived CDR1 and CDR2 are MDHEN and SYDVKM. Filled out from reference TRBV28 and TRBJ2-2, the complete variable domain reads DVKVTQSSRYLVKRTGEKVFLECVQDMDHENMFWYRQDPGLGLRLIYFSYDVKMKEKGDIPEGYSVSREKKERFSLILESASTNQTSMYLCASSLTGELFFGEGSRLTVL.

This chain links TRBV28 with TRBJ1-2, with D perhaps matching TRBD1 (5 bases). Trimming took 3 bases from V and 0 from J, leaving 8 bases between them. CDR1 is MDHEN, CDR2 SYDVKM, per germline. CDR3 length equals 14 residues. CDR3 nucleotide sequence: TGTGCCAGCAGTTTGGGGGGGGCTAACTATGGCTACACCTTC. Translation gives CASSLGGANYGYTF.

The rearrangement links TRBV4-2 to TRBJ2-1; TRBD2 agrees at 13 bases. The CDR3 length is 15 residues. V gave up 0 bases and J gave up 8 bases; unmatched junction bases: 1. Germline V gene lookup returns CDR1 LGHNA and CDR2 YNFKEQ. CDR3 sequence reads: CASSQELAGGHEQFF. The CDR3 DNA reads as TGTGCCAGCAGCCAAGAACTAGCGGGAGGGCATGAGCAGTTCTTC.